Sequencing of this T cell receptor beta chain was carried out in a study of cytomegalovirus exposure and HLA in healthy donors. The sample holds a few counts of this clone. The CDR3 is 13 amino acids. The PCR ran on 60 Vbeta and 13 Jbeta primers. Sequencing used immunoSEQ multiplex PCR; TCRdb keeps in-frame clones, though not all of them. This repertoire shows 80,000 to 100,000 clones, roughly 75% found once; its top ten account for under 8.5%. This chain joins TRBV21-1 and TRBJ2-7; TRBD1 is the table's D call and was not checked against the DNA. TRBV21-1 is deemed a pseudogene. Sequencing was done on a sample of PBMCs. The receptor was derived from a man aged 30 to 39 in good health and CMV-seronegative. The CDR3 DNA reads as TGTGCCAGCAGCGAGGACAGAGACTACGAGCAGTACTTC. It is translated as CASSEDRDYEQYF.